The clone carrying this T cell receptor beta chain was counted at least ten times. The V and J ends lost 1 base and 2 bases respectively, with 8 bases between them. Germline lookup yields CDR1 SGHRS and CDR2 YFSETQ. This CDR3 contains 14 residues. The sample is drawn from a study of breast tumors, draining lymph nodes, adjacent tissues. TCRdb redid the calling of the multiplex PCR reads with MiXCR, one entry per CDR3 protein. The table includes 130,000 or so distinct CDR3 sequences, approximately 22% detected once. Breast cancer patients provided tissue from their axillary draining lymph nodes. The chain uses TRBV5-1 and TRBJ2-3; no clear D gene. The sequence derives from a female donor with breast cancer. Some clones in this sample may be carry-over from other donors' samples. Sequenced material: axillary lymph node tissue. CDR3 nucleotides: TGCGCCAGCAGCTTGTCAGCTAACACAGATACGCAGTATTTT. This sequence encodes CASSLSANTDTQYF.